These 18 T cell receptor beta chains were sequenced from one sample in a study of somatic mutations in cytotoxic T cells in rheumatoid arthritis (dated by TCRdb to 2015 to 2018). The protocol used for the library was the immunoSEQ multiplex PCR assay. TCRdb retrieved this table from immuneACCESS and kept in-frame rearrangements only. Not all clones are present; in checked studies, unresolved V genes account for under half, and no reason is known for the remainder. This sample holds 6,000 to 8,500 clones; around 75% were observed only once. The top ten hold about 40% of the sample. The sequenced sample was CD8+ T cells sorted from blood. These receptors originate from a woman in her sixties in good health.

This clone was picked up a small number of times. The CDR3 coding sequence is TGCGCCAGCAGCCAAGGACAGGGCTACAATCAGCCCCAGCATTTT. It specifies CASSQGQGYNQPQHF. The chain couples TRBV4-3 to TRBJ1-5; TRBD1 matches 7 bases. Germline CDR1 is LGHNA and CDR2 is YSLEER. The CDR3 is 15 residues long. J gave up 3 bases and V 1 base, and 3 bases lay outside the gene matches.

This clone has more than one count but fewer than ten. The chain recombines TRBV7-3 with TRBJ1-2; 10 bases map to TRBD1. Trimming removed 5 bases from V and 2 bases from J; junction bases left unmatched: 2. There are 14 residues in the CDR3. CDR1 is SGHTA, CDR2 FQGTGA, per germline. The CDR3 sequence is CASSRGQGNYGYTF. CDR3 nucleotide sequence: TGTGCCAGCAGCAGGGGACAGGGGAACTATGGCTACACCTTC.

The V call is TRBV6-5, the J call TRBJ2-2; a weak D match, TRBD2 (5 bases). The CDR3 is 14 amino acids. Germline lookup yields CDR1 MNHEY and CDR2 SVGAGI. V was trimmed by 2 bases and J by 6 bases, leaving 10 bases between them. The CDR3 nucleotides read TGTGCCAGCAGTTACAGCGGACCGGCCGGGGAGCTGTTTTTT. This codes for CASSYSGPAGELFF.

The genes are TRBV4-3 and TRBJ2-7; 7 bases map to TRBD1. Germline CDR1 is LGHNA and CDR2 is YSLEER. V was pared by 4 bases and J by 2 bases, with 5 bases of the junction left unmatched. The CDR3 totals 14 residues. The CDR3 reads CASSPGQRAYEQYF. CDR3 nucleotide sequence: TGCGCCAGCAGCCCGGGACAGAGAGCCTACGAGCAGTACTTC.

This chain uses TRBV4-1 with TRBJ2-5, with D maybe TRBD1 (6 bases). Germline assignment: CDR1 MGHRA and CDR2 YSYEKL. Trimming took off 3 bases at V and 5 bases at J, with 16 bases between the two ends. The CDR3 totals 15 residues. CDR3 nucleotide sequence: TGCGCCAGCAGCCAGGATCCAGGGGCGTGGGAGACCCAGTACTTC. Residues: CASSQDPGAWETQYF.

The chain uses TRBV27 and TRBJ1-5; 9 bases fit TRBD1. CDR1 and CDR2 from the germline V gene are MNHEY and SMNVEV (reference sequence). Losses at the gene ends were 4 bases for V and 3 bases for J; bases not matched to a gene: 7. The CDR3 loop spans 16 amino acids. As DNA, the CDR3 is TGTGCCAGCAGTTCCTGGACAGGGGCCATCAATCAGCCCCAGCATTTT. Translation gives CASSSWTGAINQPQHF.

The CDR3 loop is CASRPTPVFGANVLTF. The CDR3 nucleotides are TGTGCCAGCAGACCAACCCCGGTCTTTGGGGCCAACGTCCTGACTTTC. The chain has TRBV5-5 and TRBJ2-6; D gene unclear. V was cut by 5 bases and J by 3 bases, with 15 bases left in between. CDR1 and CDR2 (germline): SGHKS, YYEKEE (reference sequence). The CDR3 is 16 residues long.

J is TRBJ1-2 and V is TRBV11-3; D is unresolved. The germline CDR1 and CDR2 sequences are SGHNT and YENEEA. This CDR3 contains 16 residues. V was trimmed by 5 bases and J by 6 bases, leaving 22 bases between them. In DNA, the CDR3 is TGTGCCAGCAGCCAGAGAACTAGGGCGAGGATAGATGGCTACACCTTC. Amino acid sequence: CASSQRTRARIDGYTF.

The chain has TRBV7-9 and TRBJ2-7; D not resolved. The germline V gene has CDR1 SEHNR and CDR2 FQNEAQ (reference sequence). Trimming removed 1 base from V and 4 bases from J, with 5 bases in between. The CDR3 runs 12 residues. This chain's CDR3 is CASSLGQYEQYF. The CDR3, as DNA: TGTGCCAGCAGCTTAGGGCAGTACGAGCAGTACTTC.

The genes are TRBV6-1 and TRBJ1-3; TRBD1 agrees at 9 bases. The length of the CDR3 is 15 residues. J lost 4 bases, V lost 6 bases, and 7 bases had no gene match. Germline CDR1 reads MNHNS; CDR2 reads SASEGT. CDR3 in DNA: TGTGCCAGCAGGACCGGGACAGGGAACGGAAACACCATATATTTT. This encodes CASRTGTGNGNTIYF.

The chain uses TRBV27 and TRBJ1-6, with 8 bases fitting TRBD1. The CDR3 is made up of 14 amino acids. With V trimmed by 3 bases and J by 7 bases, 2 bases remained unmatched. Germline V gives CDR1 MNHEY, CDR2 SMNVEV (reference sequence). CDR3 in amino acids: CASSFRDRNSPLHF. The CDR3 DNA reads as TGTGCCAGCAGTTTTCGGGACAGGAATTCACCCCTCCACTTT.

The chain employs TRBV7-6 and TRBJ2-7, with a weak D call TRBD1 (6 bases). The ends were cut back, 6 bases at V and 2 bases at J, with 14 bases in the middle. The CDR3 sequence is 14 residues long. CDR1 SGHVS and CDR2 FNYEAQ come from the germline V gene. The CDR3 sequence is CASSPTTGAYEQYF. CDR3 sequence (DNA): TGTGCCAGCAGTCCGACGACAGGAGCCTACGAGCAGTACTTC.

V gene TRBV5-1 combines with J gene TRBJ2-7; 8 bases match TRBD2. Trimming at V came to 9 bases and at J to 2 bases, leaving 7 bases not matched to a gene. Germline V lookup: CDR1 SGHRS, CDR2 YFSETQ. This CDR3 contains 13 residues. CDR3 loop: CAKKAGDTYEQYF. The CDR3 DNA follows: TGCGCCAAGAAAGCGGGAGACACCTACGAGCAGTACTTC.

The sample holds one count of this clone. This sequence joins TRBV27 and TRBJ2-1; the match to TRBD2 covers 9 bases. V gave up 4 bases and J gave up 7 bases; unmatched junction bases: 8. The CDR3 contains 15 residues. From germline, CDR1 is MNHEY and CDR2 SMNVEV (reference sequence). CDR3 sequence: CASSYGGGAGNEQFF. The CDR3, as DNA: TGTGCCAGCAGTTACGGCGGGGGGGCGGGTAATGAGCAGTTCTTC.

This rearrangement joins TRBV6-5 to TRBJ1-5; no firm D call. CDR1 is MNHEY and CDR2 is SVGAGI in the germline V gene. The V and J ends lost 6 bases and 0 bases respectively, with 12 bases between them. This CDR3 comprises 15 residues. CDR3 loop: CASSSQAYSNQPQHF. CDR3 DNA: TGTGCCAGCAGCTCCCAGGCATATAGCAATCAGCCCCAGCATTTT.

J is TRBJ1-4 and V is TRBV7-9, with D hard to call. The length of the CDR3 is 14 residues. The germline V gene encodes CDR1 SEHNR and CDR2 FQNEAQ (reference sequence). Trimming took 5 bases from V and 7 from J, leaving 14 bases between them. CDR3 DNA sequence: TGTGCCAGCAGCCCGCAGGTCAACATTGAAAAACTGTTTTTT. Translated, it gives CASSPQVNIEKLFF.

This chain joins TRBV4-3 and TRBJ1-6, with no clear D. The CDR3 runs 15 residues. The V gene lost 0 bases and the J gene lost 5 bases, with 8 bases spanning the gap. Per the germline V gene, CDR1 is LGHNA and CDR2 is YSLEER. The CDR3 region is CASSQDPDDNSPLHF. In nucleotides, the CDR3 is TGCGCCAGCAGCCAAGATCCAGATGATAATTCACCCCTCCACTTT.

The chain recombines TRBV4-3 with TRBJ1-5; the D gene is possibly TRBD1 (6 bases). V shed 1 base and J shed 4 bases, with 8 bases lying between them. Germline V gene data show CDR1 as LGHNA and CDR2 as YSLEER. This CDR3 is built from 14 residues. In DNA, the CDR3 is TGCGCCAGCAGCCAAGGACAGGAAAATCAGCCCCAGCATTTT. It encodes CASSQGQENQPQHF.